The T cell receptor (beta chain) under discussion was sequenced for a study of CD8 T cells in ankylosing spondylitis. Quantitative barcoded 5'-RACE was used to prepare TCR beta libraries. In TCRdb, the 5' RACE reads were re-called with MiXCR into one record per CDR3 protein. The sample lists a few hundred thousand distinct CDR3 sequences, around 7.6% seen once, with 14% to 15% in the top ten. CDR1 is SGHAT, CDR2 FQNNGV, per germline. The CDR3 totals 15 residues. Trimming pared 1 base from V and 8 bases from J, leaving 15 bases between. This clonotype has a handful of counts. The antigen is undetermined. Study-wide points: A TCR beta motif made of fewer than ten highly homologous variants seemed typical of ankylosing spondylitis blood. Reactive arthritis synovial fluid and blood previously showed some of these motif variants. Reported data indicate significant enrichment of disease-linked clones within matched ankylosing spondylitis synovial fluid. Disease-linked clones displayed a CD8+ phenotype and appeared relatively rarely in peripheral blood.

Sequencing input: blood, either unsorted or a sorted T cell fraction (not recorded which). The rearrangement joins TRBV11-2 to TRBJ2-1, with D tentatively TRBD2 (7 bases). The TCR originated in a male donor with ankylosing spondylitis. CDR3 sequence: CASSLGRGLGYEQFF. CDR3 nucleotide sequence: TGTGCCAGCAGCTTAGGGCGGGGGCTGGGGTATGAGCAGTTCTTC.